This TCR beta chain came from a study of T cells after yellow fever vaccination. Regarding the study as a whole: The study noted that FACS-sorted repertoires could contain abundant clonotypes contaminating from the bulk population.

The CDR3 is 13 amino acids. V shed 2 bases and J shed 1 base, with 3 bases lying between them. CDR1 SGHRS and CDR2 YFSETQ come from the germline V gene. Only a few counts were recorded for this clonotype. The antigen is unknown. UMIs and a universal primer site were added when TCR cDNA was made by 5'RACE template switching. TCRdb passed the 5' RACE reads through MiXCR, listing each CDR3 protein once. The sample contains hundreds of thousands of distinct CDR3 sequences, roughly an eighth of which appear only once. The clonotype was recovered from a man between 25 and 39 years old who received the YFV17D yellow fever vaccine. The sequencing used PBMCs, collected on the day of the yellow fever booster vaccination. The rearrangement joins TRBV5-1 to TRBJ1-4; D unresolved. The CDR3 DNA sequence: TGCGCCAGCAGCTTTGAAACTAATGAAAAACTGTTTTTT. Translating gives CASSFETNEKLFF.